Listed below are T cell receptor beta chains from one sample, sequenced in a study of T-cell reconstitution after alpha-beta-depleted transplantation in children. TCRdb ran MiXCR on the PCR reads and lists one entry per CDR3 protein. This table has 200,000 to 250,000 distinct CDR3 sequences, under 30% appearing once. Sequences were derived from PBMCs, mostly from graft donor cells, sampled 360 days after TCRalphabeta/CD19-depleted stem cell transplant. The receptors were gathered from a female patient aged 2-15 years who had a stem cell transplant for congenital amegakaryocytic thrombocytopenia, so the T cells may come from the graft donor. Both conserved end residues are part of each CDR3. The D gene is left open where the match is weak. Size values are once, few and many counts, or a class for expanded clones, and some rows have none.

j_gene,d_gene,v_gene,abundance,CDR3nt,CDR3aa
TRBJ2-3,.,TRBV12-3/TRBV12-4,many,TGTGCCAGCAGTTTAGCGCCGTGGGTTCCCACAGATACGCAGTATTTT,CASSLAPWVPTDTQYF
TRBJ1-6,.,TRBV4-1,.,TGCGCCAGCAGCCCAACCCCACTCGGGGTCTCCTATAATTCACCACTCCACTTT,CASSPTPLGVSYNSPLHF
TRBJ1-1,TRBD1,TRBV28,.,TGTGCCAGCAGTTACCCCGGGACAGGGGTTTACGCTTTCTTT,CASSYPGTGVYAFF
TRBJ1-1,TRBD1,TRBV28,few,TGTGCCAGCAGTGTACGCCGCAGGGGGCGCGTGGAAGCTTTCTTT,CASSVRRRGRVEAFF
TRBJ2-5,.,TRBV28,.,TGTGCCAGCAGTTCGAACATACCCGTGGAGACCCAGTACTTC,CASSSNIPVETQYF
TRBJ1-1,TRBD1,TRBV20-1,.,TGCAGTAAAGAGGGACAGGAGAACACTGAAGCTTTCTTT,CSKEGQENTEAFF
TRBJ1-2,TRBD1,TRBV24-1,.,TGTGCCACCAGTGATGCCGTGACAGGGATCTATGGCTACACCTTC,CATSDAVTGIYGYTF
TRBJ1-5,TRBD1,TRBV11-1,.,TGTGCCAGCAGCCAACCCGAGCTAGGACAGGGACTCGGTCAGCCCCAGCATTTT,CASSQPELGQGLGQPQHF
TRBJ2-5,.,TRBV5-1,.,TGCGCCAGCAGCTTGGTCATGTCTCGACAAGAGACCCAGTACTTC,CASSLVMSRQETQYF
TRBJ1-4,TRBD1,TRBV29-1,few,TGCAGCGTCCCCGGGACAGGGAATGAAAAACTGTTTTTT,CSVPGTGNEKLFF
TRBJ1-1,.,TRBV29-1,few,TGCAGCGTCAAAAGACGGTTGAACACTGAAGCTTTCTTT,CSVKRRLNTEAFF